Below, 30 T cell receptor beta chains from the same sample are listed, as sequenced in a study of early T cells in non-severe SARS-CoV-2 infection. TCRdb recomputed calls from the 5' RACE reads with MiXCR, one row per CDR3 protein. The sample gives tens of thousands of distinct CDR3 sequences, around 15% of which show up once; 3% is in the top ten. Specimen: whole blood. The receptors were gathered from an adult who was a healthcare worker with PCR-confirmed SARS-CoV-2 infection or an uninfected control (not recorded which).

This clonotype was found many times. V and J are TRBV20-1 and TRBJ1-2; tentative D call: TRBD1 (6 bases). The germline gives CDR1 DFQATT, CDR2 SNEGSKA (reference sequence). CDR3 size: 13 residues. V lost 2 bases to trimming and J lost 8 bases, with 15 bases between them. CDR3 amino acids: CSARQGFGEGYTF. DNA of the CDR3: TGCAGTGCTAGACAGGGGTTTGGGGAGGGCTACACCTTC.

There are a few counts of this clonotype. V and J are TRBV10-3 and TRBJ2-3; 11 positions match TRBD2. The CDR3 spans 19 residues. The germline gives CDR1 ENHRY, CDR2 SYGVKD. Trimming took 7 bases from V and 3 from J; bases not matched to a gene: 18. CDR3 in amino acids: CAITLIVAGGPGGTDTQYF. The CDR3 coding sequence is TGTGCCATCACCCTTATCGTAGCGGGGGGGCCAGGTGGGACAGATACGCAGTATTTT.

V usage is TRBV20-1 and J usage is TRBJ2-3, with a weak D call TRBD1 (5 bases). Germline CDR1 is DFQATT and CDR2 is SNEGSKA (reference sequence). The germline V and J ends were trimmed by 1 base and 1 base, with 12 bases remaining between them. The CDR3 is made up of 15 amino acids. The CDR3 sequence: CSARGYRLRTDTQYF. The CDR3 nucleotides are TGCAGTGCTAGAGGATACAGGTTACGCACAGATACGCAGTATTTT.

This clonotype was recorded at least ten times. The chain has TRBV6-2 or TRBV6-3 and TRBJ1-1; D unclear. V was clipped by 2 bases and J by 3 bases, with 13 bases between them. Germline V gene sequence: CDR1 MNHEY, CDR2 SVGEGT. This CDR3 is built from 15 residues. The DNA for the CDR3 is TGTGCCAGCAGTTACCCCCCTTCCACGCACACTGAAGCTTTCTTT. It encodes CASSYPPSTHTEAFF.

This chain joins TRBV3-1 and TRBJ2-7; 7 bases line up with TRBD2. This CDR3 has 14 amino acids. The germline CDR1 and CDR2 sequences are LGHDT and YNNKEL (reference sequence). V lost 4 bases to trimming and J lost 6 bases; unmatched junction nucleotides: 9. In DNA form, the CDR3 reads TGTGCCAGCAGCCGGGACGGCTCGGGGGGCGAGCAGTACTTC. This gives the protein CASSRDGSGGEQYF.

This clonotype was found many times. V gene TRBV20-1 combines with J gene TRBJ2-1, with D perhaps matching TRBD1 or TRBD2 (11 bases each). The CDR3 consists of 17 residues. Germline V gene data show CDR1 as DFQATT and CDR2 as SNEGSKA (reference sequence). V lost 3 bases and J lost 7, with 25 bases in between. This CDR3 reads CSARDRGRASGRNEQFF. The DNA for the CDR3 is TGCAGTGCTAGGGACAGGGGGCGAGCTAGCGGGAGGAATGAGCAGTTCTTC.

Only a few counts were recorded for this clonotype. CDR3 sequence reads: CASSVAGGHPYNEQFF. In DNA form, the CDR3 reads TGTGCCAGCAGCGTAGCGGGCGGCCACCCCTACAATGAGCAGTTCTTC. The V and J genes are TRBV9 and TRBJ2-1; D ambiguous. CDR1 and CDR2 from the germline V gene are SGDLS and YYNGEE. The CDR3 is 16 residues long. V was cut by 0 bases and J by 2 bases, with 12 bases left in between.

The CDR3 reads CASSRTGLAGVDTQYF. The CDR3 DNA reads TGTGCCAGCAGTCGAACGGGACTAGCGGGAGTAGATACGCAGTATTTT. This chain uses TRBV7-3 with TRBJ2-3; TRBD2 aligns across 14 bases. From germline, CDR1 is SGHTA and CDR2 FQGTGA. With 6 bases clipped from V and 5 bases from J, the junction kept 7 bases outside the gene matches. The CDR3 has 16 residues.

The genes are TRBV11-3 and TRBJ1-1; maybe TRBD1 (6 bases). The ends were cut back, 2 bases at V and 4 bases at J, with 8 bases in the middle. The CDR3 consists of 13 residues. Germline V gene lookup returns CDR1 SGHNT and CDR2 YENEEA. The CDR3 protein is CASSLRDTTEAFF. The CDR3 DNA reads TGTGCCAGCAGCTTAAGGGACACCACTGAAGCTTTCTTT.

Only a few counts were recorded for this clonotype. V usage is TRBV19 and J usage is TRBJ2-2, with 7 bases aligning to TRBD1. From germline, CDR1 is LNHDA and CDR2 SQIVND (reference sequence). V lost 4 bases to trimming and J lost 4 bases; unmatched junction nucleotides: 3. The CDR3 has 14 amino acids. CDR3 loop: CASSTGTATGELFF. The DNA of the CDR3 is TGTGCCAGTAGTACCGGGACAGCCACCGGGGAGCTGTTTTTT.

This chain uses TRBV29-1 with TRBJ2-7; 8 nucleotides match TRBD1. With V trimmed by 7 bases and J by 3 bases, 5 bases remained unmatched. Per the germline V gene, CDR1 is SQVTM and CDR2 is ANQGSEA. This CDR3 is built from 12 residues. The CDR3 protein is CSAGQGSYEQYF. CDR3 bases: TGCAGCGCTGGACAGGGAAGCTACGAGCAGTACTTC.

To note about this clonotype: One junction end does not reproduce the germline sequence, and a read error may be involved. The V gene is TRBV11-3, the J gene TRBJ2-1, with 7 bases matching TRBD1. From germline, CDR1 is SGHNT and CDR2 YENEEA. The CDR3 extends over 13 amino acids. The CDR3 DNA follows: TGTGTCAGCAGCTTAGGGGACAGCAATGAGCAGTTCTTC. Translating gives CVSSLGDSNEQFF.

This clonotype was recorded at least ten times. This chain joins TRBV18 and TRBJ1-2; D gene uncertain. Germline CDR1 and CDR2: KGHSH and LQKENI. The CDR3 is 13 amino acids. Trimming took 2 bases from V and 6 from J, leaving 10 bases between them. DNA for the CDR3: TGTGCCAGCTCACCAAGGGATGTGGATGGCTACACCTTC. It specifies CASSPRDVDGYTF.

V is TRBV5-5 and J is TRBJ1-6, with no clear D. Trimming took off 0 bases at V and 10 bases at J, with 5 bases between the two ends. Germline V lookup: CDR1 SGHKS, CDR2 YYEKEE (reference sequence). CDR3 length: 12 residues. The DNA of the CDR3 is TGTGCCAGCAGCTTGGGTCCCTCACCCCTCCACTTT. As protein: CASSLGPSPLHF.

In its sample, this clonotype was seen once. This chain connects TRBV29-1 to TRBJ1-1; no firm D call. Per the germline V gene, CDR1 is SQVTM and CDR2 is ANQGSEA. V was pared by 6 bases and J by 10 bases, with 15 bases between. The CDR3 length is 11 residues. CDR3 loop: CSVEWARTAFF. For the CDR3, the DNA is TGCAGCGTGGAATGGGCCAGGACAGCTTTCTTT.

This clonotype appeared a few times. The rearrangement uses TRBV19 and TRBJ2-7; 10 nucleotides align to TRBD2. V shed 2 bases and J 0 bases; nucleotides not matched to a gene: 7. The V gene's germline CDR1 is LNHDA and CDR2 SQIVND (reference sequence). The CDR3 is 17 residues long. CDR3 bases: TGTGCCAGTAGTATACTAGCGGGAGTTTCGGGCTCCTACGAGCAGTACTTC. This codes for CASSILAGVSGSYEQYF.

This clonotype came up a few times. The rearrangement joins TRBV27 to TRBJ1-6; D might be TRBD1 (5 bases). V lost 5 bases, J lost 0 bases, and 5 bases lay in between. The length of the CDR3 is 14 residues. Germline assignment: CDR1 MNHEY and CDR2 SMNVEV (reference sequence). CDR3 nucleotide sequence: TGTGCCAGCAGTCAGGGCTCCTATAATTCACCCCTCCACTTT. This sequence encodes CASSQGSYNSPLHF.

The chain carries TRBV9 and TRBJ1-1; the match to TRBD1 covers 7 bases. The germline V gene has CDR1 SGDLS and CDR2 YYNGEE. The CDR3 consists of 14 residues. J lost 3 bases, V lost 4 bases, and 6 bases had no gene match. The CDR3 here is CASSLDRDDTEAFF. In DNA, the CDR3 is TGTGCCAGCAGCCTTGACAGGGACGACACTGAAGCTTTCTTT.

This chain joins TRBV13 and TRBJ2-5; D possibly corresponds to TRBD2 (6 bases). Trimming pared 5 bases from V and 4 bases from J, leaving 20 bases between. Germline V gene sequence: CDR1 PRHDT, CDR2 FYEKMQ (reference sequence). The CDR3 length is 16 residues. The CDR3 reads CASSPQTSMAPETQYF. Written as DNA, the CDR3 is TGTGCCAGCAGCCCCCAGACTAGTATGGCGCCAGAGACCCAGTACTTC. The full variable domain, in which reference TRBV13 and TRBJ2-5 provide the parts outside the CDR3, is AAGVIQSPRHLIKEKRETATLKCYPIPRHDTVYWYQQGPGQDPQFLISFYEKMQSDKGSIPDRFSAQQFSDYHSELNMSSLELGDSALYFCASSPQTSMAPETQYFGPGTRLLVL.

This clonotype has at least ten counts. The V gene is TRBV5-1, the J gene TRBJ2-7, with D possibly TRBD2 on 5 matching bases. Germline V gene lookup returns CDR1 SGHRS and CDR2 YFSETQ. CDR3 length equals 16 residues. V was trimmed by 4 bases and J by 0 bases, leaving 17 bases between them. CDR3 nucleotides: TGCGCCAGCAGCCTGGGATCAGCGGTGGCCTCCTACGAGCAGTACTTC. Its translation: CASSLGSAVASYEQYF.

The chain uses TRBV20-1 and TRBJ2-1; 7 bases are a match to TRBD2. V was clipped by 5 bases and J by 1 base; unmatched bases: 11. CDR1 DFQATT and CDR2 SNEGSKA come from the germline V gene (reference sequence). The CDR3 totals 16 residues. The CDR3 region is CSAQPRAGRSYNEQFF. The DNA for the CDR3 is TGCAGTGCTCAGCCGAGAGCGGGGAGATCCTACAATGAGCAGTTCTTC.

The chain couples TRBV20-1 to TRBJ1-4, with no clear D. The V end was cut by 8 bases, the J end by 5 bases, with 9 bases between. Germline CDR1 reads DFQATT; CDR2 reads SNEGSKA (reference sequence). The CDR3 is 11 amino acids. The CDR3 region is CSLTANEKLFF. The CDR3, as DNA: TGCAGTCTAACAGCGAATGAAAAACTGTTTTTT.

This clonotype turned up a few times. The chain employs TRBV7-9 and TRBJ1-1; 8 bases are a match to TRBD1. The V gene end was trimmed by 6 bases and the J gene end by 4 bases; junction bases not matched to a gene: 16. This CDR3 comprises 17 residues. Germline V CDR1 and CDR2: SEHNR, FQNEAQ (reference sequence). CDR3: CASSPHPRQGISTEAFF. The DNA for the CDR3 is TGTGCCAGCAGTCCTCACCCGAGACAGGGGATTAGCACTGAAGCTTTCTTT. Full variable domain (remainder filled in from reference TRBV7-9 and TRBJ1-1): DTGVSQNPRHKITKRGQNVTFRCDPISEHNRLYWYRQTLGQGPEFLTYFQNEAQLEKSRLLSDRFSAERPKGSFSTLEIQRTEQGDSAMYLCASSPHPRQGISTEAFFGQGTRLTVV.

This clonotype has ten or more counts. This chain joins TRBV10-1 and TRBJ2-1; D is possibly TRBD1 (6 bases). Per germline, CDR1 WNHNN and CDR2 SYGVQD (reference sequence). The CDR3 is made up of 13 amino acids. V was shortened by 8 bases and J by 6 bases, with 14 bases between the two germline ends. The CDR3 DNA is TGCGCCAGCGCTGGGACACTGGCCAATGAGCAGTTCTTC. This codes for CASAGTLANEQFF.

V usage is TRBV5-1 and J usage is TRBJ2-3; D is ambiguous. V dropped 3 bases and J dropped 0 bases, with 11 bases sitting between them. Germline V CDR1 and CDR2: SGHRS, YFSETQ. This CDR3 comprises 15 residues. The DNA of the CDR3 is TGCGCCAGCAGCTACCTCGACGGCAGCACAGATACGCAGTATTTT. Its translation: CASSYLDGSTDTQYF.

CDR3 protein: CASHRGAQETQYF. The CDR3 bases are TGCGCCAGCCACCGTGGGGCCCAAGAGACCCAGTACTTC. V is TRBV5-1 and J is TRBJ2-5, with D perhaps matching TRBD1 (5 bases). Germline CDR1 and CDR2: SGHRS and YFSETQ. This CDR3 contains 13 residues. Trimming left V 7 bases short and J 1 base short, with 11 bases between.

This clonotype was seen more than once but under ten times. V is TRBV6-5 and J is TRBJ1-2; D not certain. The V and J ends lost 6 bases and 8 bases respectively, with 22 bases between them. Germline-derived CDR1 and CDR2 are MNHEY and SVGAGI. The length of the CDR3 is 15 residues. The CDR3 DNA reads TGTGCCAGCAGCCCCGAGACAAACCGGGCACGGGGCTACACCTTC. Its protein is CASSPETNRARGYTF.

The CDR3 sequence: CASSQASGDYGYTF. DNA of the CDR3: TGCGCCAGCAGCCAAGCGTCAGGGGACTATGGCTACACCTTC. The chain combines TRBV4-1 with TRBJ1-2, with D possibly matching TRBD1 (6 bases). The CDR3 is 14 residues long. Looked up from germline, CDR1 is MGHRA and CDR2 is YSYEKL. Trimming left V 1 base short and J 3 bases short, with 9 bases between.

The rearrangement uses TRBV29-1 and TRBJ2-7, with D maybe TRBD1 (6 bases). Trimming shortened V by 3 bases and J by 3 bases, and 15 bases separated the two germline ends. The CDR3 totals 14 residues. The germline CDR1 and CDR2 sequences are SQVTM and ANQGSEA. The CDR3 coding sequence is TGCAGCGTTGAGTTTTCAGGGGCCTACTACGAGCAGTACTTC. Translation: CSVEFSGAYYEQYF.

This clonotype has at least ten counts. The chain joins TRBV7-6 to TRBJ2-1; TRBD2 aligns across 8 bases. Germline values: CDR1 SGHVS, CDR2 FNYEAQ. This CDR3 is built from 15 residues. The trim removed 5 bases at V and 5 bases at J, leaving 8 bases unmatched. The CDR3 protein is CASSRGTSGDNEQFF. CDR3 nucleotide sequence: TGTGCCAGCAGCCGTGGAACTAGCGGAGACAATGAGCAGTTCTTC.